This TCR beta chain was sequenced during a study of T cells in Graves' hyperthyroidism and ophthalmopathy. RNA transcripts provided the source from which TCR beta CDR3 regions were amplified. Researchers ran a first-round RT-PCR on the TCR CDR3 using the HTBI primer set. Each CDR3 protein gets one entry after TCRdb re-called the multiplex PCR reads with MiXCR. The table includes about 610,000 distinct CDR3 sequences, roughly 14% detected once. This clonotype was seen a handful of times. A much larger clone lies a single base off, so this may be a read error. The CDR3 covers 14 residues. Germline V gene data show CDR1 as MNHEY and CDR2 as SMNVEV (reference sequence). Trimming left V 7 bases short and J 2 bases short, with 15 bases between.

The chain links TRBV27 to TRBJ2-7; D remains unclear. The specimen was blood. This TCR was recovered from a woman aged 40 to 50 with Graves' ophthalmopathy. The CDR3 DNA reads as TGTGCCAGCACCTCCCCTCGGCAGGCCTACGAGCAGTACTTC. Translated: CASTSPRQAYEQYF.